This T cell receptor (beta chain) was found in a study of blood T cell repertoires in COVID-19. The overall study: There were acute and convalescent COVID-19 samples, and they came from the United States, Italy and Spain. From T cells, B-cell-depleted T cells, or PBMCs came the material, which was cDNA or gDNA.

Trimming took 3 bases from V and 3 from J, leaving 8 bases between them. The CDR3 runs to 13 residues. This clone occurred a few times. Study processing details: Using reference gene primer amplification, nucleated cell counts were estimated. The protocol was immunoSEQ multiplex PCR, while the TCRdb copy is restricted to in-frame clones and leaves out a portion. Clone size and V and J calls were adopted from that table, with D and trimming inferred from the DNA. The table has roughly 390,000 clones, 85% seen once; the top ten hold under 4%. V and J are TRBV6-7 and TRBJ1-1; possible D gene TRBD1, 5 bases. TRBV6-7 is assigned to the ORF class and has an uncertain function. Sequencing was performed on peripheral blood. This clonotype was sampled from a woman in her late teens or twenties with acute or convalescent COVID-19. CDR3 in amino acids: CASSYAGDTEAFF. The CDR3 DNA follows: TGTGCCAGCAGTTATGCGGGGGACACTGAAGCTTTCTTT.